One and the same sample provided the 5 T cell receptor beta chains below, sequenced in a study of chemoradiotherapy in HPV16-positive cancers. Libraries were prepared by immunoSEQ multiplex PCR; TCRdb keeps only in-frame clonotypes and omits some of them. Of about 3,000 clones detected, around 81% appear once; the ten largest clones hold 10% to 11%. Sequenced material: blood, taken from a patient who underwent chemoradiotherapy. The receptor set was obtained from a human donor with HPV-associated anogenital cancer.

The rearrangement joins TRBV15 to TRBJ2-1; D is unclear. There are 11 residues in the CDR3. Trimming shortened V by 3 bases and J by 6 bases, and 3 bases separated the two germline ends. Per germline, CDR1 LNHNV and CDR2 YYDKDF (reference sequence). This CDR3 is CATSRRNEQFF. For the CDR3, the DNA is TGTGCCACCAGCAGGCGCAATGAGCAGTTCTTC.

The chain carries TRBV7-1 and TRBJ1-5; D remains ambiguous. TRBV7-1 is sorted into the ORF group, with uncertain function. Deletions cut 4 bases from V and 4 bases from J, with 8 bases between. The CDR3 has 13 residues. CDR3 sequence: CASSLQPNQPQHF. The CDR3 bases are TGTGCCAGCAGCTTACAGCCTAATCAGCCCCAGCATTTT.

The CDR3 region has the DNA TGTGCCAGCAGCTCCAGGACACGTAATCAGCCCCAGCATTTT. This sequence encodes CASSSRTRNQPQHF. The rearrangement uses TRBV5-4 and TRBJ1-5; maybe TRBD1 (5 bases). Germline values: CDR1 SGHNT, CDR2 YYREEE (reference sequence). The CDR3 runs 14 residues. V was trimmed by 3 bases and J by 4 bases, leaving 11 bases between them.

This clone was observed a few times. The CDR3 DNA reads as TGCAGCGTACTAGCGGGGATCACAGATACGCAGTATTTT. It specifies CSVLAGITDTQYF. The chain recombines TRBV29-1 with TRBJ2-3, with 10 bases that match TRBD2. Germline trimming cut 6 bases from V and 2 bases from J; bases unmatched to any gene: 2. CDR3 size: 13 residues. From germline, CDR1 is SQVTM and CDR2 ANQGSEA.

The chain joins TRBV6-5 to TRBJ1-5; TRBD1 matches 7 bases. Unmatched junction bases numbered 9, after V lost 7 bases and J lost 6 bases. The CDR3 has 14 residues. Germline CDR1 and CDR2: MNHEY and SVGAGI. CDR3 in DNA: TGTGCCAGCAAAGACAGGGCGGGGGGTCAGCCCCAGCATTTT. It specifies CASKDRAGGQPQHF.